Listed here are 25 T cell receptor beta chains from one sample, sequenced in a study of T cells in tuberculosis. Sequencing used immunoSEQ multiplex PCR; TCRdb keeps in-frame clones, though not all of them. The profile shows some 7,700 clones, roughly 94% of them singletons. The sequenced sample was PBMCs. These receptors were taken from an adult with tuberculosis.

This chain connects TRBV6-5 to TRBJ1-2; D is uncertain. CDR1 is MNHEY and CDR2 is SVGAGI in the germline V gene. Trimming pared 2 bases from V and 1 base from J, leaving 11 bases between. The CDR3 loop spans 15 amino acids. CDR3 bases: TGTGCCAGCAGTTACACGGGGAACGGTAACTATGGCTACACCTTC. Translated, it gives CASSYTGNGNYGYTF.

The chain employs TRBV6-1 and TRBJ2-3; D perhaps matches TRBD2 (6 bases). The CDR3 totals 17 residues. Germline V lookup: CDR1 MNHNS, CDR2 SASEGT. With 2 bases removed from V and 3 bases from J, the gap between germline ends came to 18 bases. CDR3 sequence (DNA): TGTGCCAGCAGTGAATGGCACGGGACTTCCTCAACAGATACGCAGTATTTT. This encodes CASSEWHGTSSTDTQYF.

This clone was counted a single time. The chain recombines TRBV5-6 with TRBJ2-1, with 7 positions matching TRBD1. In germline, CDR1 is SGHDT, CDR2 YYEEEE. The CDR3 loop spans 16 amino acids. V shed 3 bases, J shed 7 bases, and the junction held 13 bases outside the gene matches. CDR3 region: CASSSATGQGDNEQFF. The DNA of the CDR3 is TGTGCCAGCAGCTCAGCGACGGGGCAGGGGGATAATGAGCAGTTCTTC.

J is TRBJ1-4 and V is TRBV28; D remains ambiguous. Germline CDR1 MDHEN, CDR2 SYDVKM. V lost 2 bases and J lost 12, with 7 bases in between. The CDR3 totals 11 residues. CDR3 in DNA: TGTGCCAGCAGTTTAACAACAGAACTGTTTTTT. Encoded protein: CASSLTTELFF.

CDR3 nucleotides: TGTGCCAGCAGTGTCCGGGACAGCCTCTTTACCCCAAGCCAGCCCCAGCATTTT. Encoded protein: CASSVRDSLFTPSQPQHF. This chain uses TRBV6-1 with TRBJ1-5; 7 bases line up with TRBD1. CDR3 size: 18 residues. V gave up 4 bases and J gave up 7 bases; unmatched junction bases: 19. Per germline, CDR1 MNHNS and CDR2 SASEGT.

V gene TRBV12-5 combines with J gene TRBJ2-1; D might be TRBD2 (6 bases). V was clipped by 6 bases and J by 5 bases, with 11 bases between them. In germline, CDR1 is LGHNT, CDR2 FRNRAP. The CDR3 has 13 amino acids. CDR3 in DNA: TGTGCTAGTGGGGCAGCGGGCCACAATGAGCAGTTCTTC. Amino acid sequence: CASGAAGHNEQFF.

V and J are TRBV11-2 and TRBJ2-7; no clear D gene. The CDR3 runs to 11 residues. Trimming left V 5 bases short and J 7 bases short, with 9 bases between. Germline CDR1 reads SGHAT; CDR2 reads FQNNGV. The CDR3 protein is CASSPSEEQYF. Written as DNA, the CDR3 is TGTGCCAGCAGCCCTTCGGAGGAGCAGTACTTC.

The V and J genes are TRBV6-6 and TRBJ2-5; D unclear. The CDR3 is 15 amino acids. The germline CDR1 and CDR2 sequences are MNHNY and SVGAGI (reference sequence). The V gene lost 7 bases and the J gene lost 7 bases, with 22 bases spanning the gap. CDR3 amino acids: CASTPDRQTWATQYF. The CDR3 nucleotides read TGTGCCAGCACCCCGGATAGGCAAACCTGGGCGACCCAGTACTTC.

V usage is TRBV6-6 and J usage is TRBJ2-7; 8 bases agree with TRBD2. The CDR3 loop spans 15 amino acids. Germline V lookup: CDR1 MNHNY, CDR2 SVGAGI (reference sequence). J gave up 3 bases and V 6 bases, and 10 bases lay outside the gene matches. The CDR3 loop is CASSPSGGHFYEQYF. The DNA of the CDR3 is TGTGCCAGCAGCCCCAGCGGGGGCCATTTCTACGAGCAGTACTTC.

CDR3 region: CARRGGRGYTF. The CDR3 nucleotides read TGTGCCAGGAGGGGGGGACGTGGCTACACCTTC. The V call is TRBV6-5, the J call TRBJ1-2; D might be TRBD1 (6 bases). The CDR3 sequence is 11 residues long. Trimming took 9 bases from V and 7 from J, leaving 12 bases between them. CDR1 MNHEY and CDR2 SVGAGI come from the germline V gene.

The chain recombines TRBV30 with TRBJ2-7; 7 bases agree with TRBD1. The CDR3 spans 14 residues. Germline CDR1 is GTSNPN and CDR2 is SVGIG (reference sequence). Trimming removed 2 bases from V and 1 base from J; junction bases left unmatched: 5. The CDR3 region has the DNA TGTGCCTGGAGTATAGGGGGCAATTCCTACGAGCAGTACTTC. It translates to CAWSIGGNSYEQYF.

This chain links TRBV29-1 with TRBJ1-2, with D uncertain. The V end lost 0 bases, the J end lost 9 bases, and 17 bases lay between the germline ends. CDR1 is SQVTM, CDR2 ANQGSEA, per germline. This CDR3 has 14 residues. CDR3 nucleotides: TGCAGCGTTGAAGATCGGAGAGACGGCTTTCGCTACACCTTC. The encoded protein is CSVEDRRDGFRYTF.

The CDR3: CASLQALGNQPQHF. The CDR3 DNA reads TGTGCCAGCCTACAGGCTCTCGGCAATCAGCCCCAGCATTTT. The rearrangement joins TRBV28 to TRBJ1-5; perhaps TRBD1 as D (5 bases). This CDR3 has 14 residues. Germline-derived CDR1 and CDR2 are MDHEN and SYDVKM. The germline V and J ends were trimmed by 8 bases and 2 bases, with 13 bases remaining between them.

The rearrangement joins TRBV5-1 to TRBJ2-3; TRBD1 matches 7 bases. The V and J ends lost 1 base and 1 base, in that order; junction bases with no gene match: 15. In germline, CDR1 is SGHRS, CDR2 YFSETQ. This CDR3 has 19 amino acids. The CDR3 is CASSLRGDSRGGRTDTQYF. As DNA, the CDR3 is TGCGCCAGCAGCTTGAGAGGGGACAGCCGTGGGGGCCGCACAGATACGCAGTATTTT.

This chain joins TRBV4-1 and TRBJ2-1; possible D gene TRBD2, 5 bases. Trimming cost V 0 bases and J 4 bases, with 13 bases left between them. Per the germline V gene, CDR1 is MGHRA and CDR2 is YSYEKL. The CDR3 is made up of 16 amino acids. CDR3 loop: CASSQEERLRYNEQFF. The CDR3 DNA is TGCGCCAGCAGCCAAGAAGAGAGACTACGATACAATGAGCAGTTCTTC.

The chain uses TRBV30 and TRBJ2-1; 15 nucleotides align to TRBD2. In germline, CDR1 is GTSNPN, CDR2 SVGIG (reference sequence). J gave up 7 bases and V 4 bases, and 14 bases lay outside the gene matches. The CDR3 is made up of 18 amino acids. DNA of the CDR3: TGTGCCTGGAATATAGGGTGGACTAGCGGGAGGGCGGGGAATGAGCAGTTCTTC. Protein: CAWNIGWTSGRAGNEQFF. The variable domain in full, completed from reference TRBV30 and TRBJ2-1, reads SQTIHQWPATLVQPVGSPLSLECTVEGTSNPNLYWYRQAAGRGLQLLFYSVGIGQISSEVPQNLSASRPQDRQFILSSKKLLLSDSGFYLCAWNIGWTSGRAGNEQFFGPGTRLTVL.

The V gene is TRBV19, the J gene TRBJ2-7; 9 nucleotides match TRBD1. CDR3 size: 12 residues. The J segment lost 8 bases and the V segment lost 8 bases, leaving 7 bases of the junction unmatched. CDR1 and CDR2 (germline): LNHDA, SQIVND (reference sequence). This CDR3 is CASSQTGGQQYF. DNA of the CDR3: TGTGCCAGTTCACAAACAGGGGGCCAGCAGTACTTC.

The rearrangement uses TRBV5-1 and TRBJ1-2, with 10 bases identical to TRBD1. The V gene end was trimmed by 9 bases and the J gene end by 8 bases; junction bases not matched to a gene: 7. The germline V gene has CDR1 SGHRS and CDR2 YFSETQ. The CDR3 has 12 amino acids. The CDR3 spells CANPGTGEGYTF. The DNA of the CDR3 is TGCGCCAACCCCGGGACAGGGGAAGGCTACACCTTC. Supplemented by reference TRBV5-1 and TRBJ1-2, the full variable domain reads KAGVTQTPRYLIKTRGQQVTLSCSPISGHRSVSWYQQTPGQGLQFLFEYFSETQRNKGNFPGRFSGRQFSNSRSEMNVSTLELGDSALYLCANPGTGEGYTFGSGTRLTVV.

V gene TRBV6-5 combines with J gene TRBJ1-2; TRBD1 is a possible D gene (6 bases). Trimming took off 10 bases at V and 7 bases at J, with 22 bases between the two ends. This CDR3 comprises 14 residues. Germline values: CDR1 MNHEY, CDR2 SVGAGI. The CDR3 region has the DNA TGTGCCACCGTGGGCCAGGGGATAATAGGTGGCTACACCTTC. It is translated as CATVGQGIIGGYTF.

The rearrangement uses TRBV10-3 and TRBJ1-6; 10 positions agree with TRBD1. V was pared by 5 bases and J by 1 base, with 11 bases of the junction left unmatched. Germline V gives CDR1 ENHRY, CDR2 SYGVKD. The CDR3 length is 19 residues. This CDR3 is CAISSRTGGGRSYNSPLHF. CDR3 sequence (DNA): TGTGCCATCAGTTCCAGGACAGGGGGTGGAAGGTCCTATAATTCACCCCTCCACTTT.

The V call is TRBV27, the J call TRBJ1-3, with D possibly being TRBD1 (6 bases). V was clipped by 2 bases and J by 0 bases, with 17 bases between them. CDR1 and CDR2 from the germline V gene are MNHEY and SMNVEV (reference sequence). The CDR3 is 18 residues long. The CDR3 sequence is CASSLTGQPRGSGNTIYF. CDR3 DNA sequence: TGTGCCAGCAGTTTAACGGGACAACCACGCGGCTCTGGAAACACCATATATTTT.

This clone was counted a few times. The CDR3 spells CASSPLAGAYNEQFF. CDR3 bases: TGTGCCAGCAGTCCCCTAGCGGGGGCCTACAATGAGCAGTTCTTC. V gene TRBV27 combines with J gene TRBJ2-1; 10 bases match TRBD2. The V gene end was trimmed by 5 bases and the J gene end by 2 bases; junction bases not matched to a gene: 3. Germline CDR1 reads MNHEY; CDR2 reads SMNVEV (reference sequence). The CDR3 extends over 15 amino acids.

The chain links TRBV30 to TRBJ1-2, with TRBD1 matching over 8 bases. This CDR3 is built from 14 residues. The V and J ends lost 0 bases and 6 bases, in that order; junction bases with no gene match: 6. Germline values: CDR1 GTSNPN, CDR2 SVGIG (reference sequence). CDR3 region: CAWSVRTGTNGYTF. DNA of the CDR3: TGTGCCTGGAGTGTTAGGACAGGGACAAATGGCTACACCTTC.

This clone is a singleton in its sample. CDR3 nucleotide sequence: TGTGCCAGCAGCTCGGGGGGCACAGATACGCAGTATTTT. Protein: CASSSGGTDTQYF. The gene calls are TRBV5-8 and TRBJ2-3, with TRBD2 as a possible D gene (6 bases). V was cut by 3 bases and J by 1 base, with 6 bases left in between. Germline V lookup: CDR1 SGHTS, CDR2 YDEGEE. The CDR3 runs to 13 residues.

The chain joins TRBV5-1 to TRBJ2-3; 9 nucleotides line up with TRBD1. V lost 3 bases, J lost 4 bases, and 9 bases stayed unmatched. Germline CDR1 reads SGHRS; CDR2 reads YFSETQ. The CDR3 contains 16 residues. DNA for the CDR3: TGCGCCAGCAGCTCCCCGGGACAGGGTCAAGCAGATACGCAGTATTTT. Translating it yields CASSSPGQGQADTQYF.